This note documents a single T cell receptor (beta chain) sequence. The TRB cDNA libraries were prepared by 5' RACE with UMI labels. Following a re-call of the 5' RACE reads, TCRdb has one entry per CDR3 protein and lacks DNA. This repertoire includes 7,400 or so distinct CDR3 sequences. Per germline, CDR1 SQVTM and CDR2 ANQGSEA. The CDR3 has 14 residues. This sample is part of a study of CXCR3-negative and CXCR3-positive naive CD8 T cells. This receptor was obtained from a human donor in good health. Some clones in this sample may be carry-over from other donors' samples. Sequencing was performed on naive CXCR3- CD8+ T cells from blood. Described subset: CD45RO-CCR7+CD27+CD95- naive CD8+ T cells lacking CXCR3 (TNR3-). The V call is TRBV29-1, the J call TRBJ2-7; TCRdb calls TRBD2, which cannot be checked without DNA. CDR3 amino acids: CSVEGTSGSGEQYF.